A single sample gave rise to the 19 T cell receptor beta chains below, sequenced in a study of cytomegalovirus exposure and HLA in healthy donors (dated by TCRdb to the late 2010s). The library was made by the immunoSEQ multiplex PCR assay. A mixture of 60 forward primers for TCR Vbeta segments and 13 reverse primers for TCR Jbeta segments was used in the multiplex PCR. The table comes from immuneACCESS by way of TCRdb, which keeps in-frame sequences with V and J called. Part of the clones is missing from these tables; in studies checked, under half for an unresolved V gene and the rest for unknown reasons. The sample table holds tens of thousands of clones, of which around 70% were seen once. About a fifth of the sample is held by the ten biggest clonotypes. Material for sequencing was PBMCs. The receptors derive from a man between 35 and 55 years old in good health and CMV-seropositive.

The chain is built from TRBV7-8 and TRBJ2-5; TRBD1 aligns across 8 bases. The DNA end is a closer match to TRBJ2-7, so the J assignment may be wrong. The CDR3 spans 14 residues. Germline CDR1 reads SGHVS; CDR2 reads FQNEAQ. The CDR3 spells CASSYGTGSYEQYF. The CDR3 bases are TGTGCCAGCAGTTACGGGACAGGTTCCTACGAGCAGTACTTC.

This clone was seen a single time. The chain is built from TRBV2 and TRBJ2-7; 10 nucleotides line up with TRBD1. V lost 4 bases, J lost 4 bases, and 19 bases stayed unmatched. Germline V gene data show CDR1 as SNHLY and CDR2 as FYNNEI. The CDR3 sequence is 19 residues long. The DNA of the CDR3 is TGTGCCAGCAGTGGGCCGACAGGGGGCTTGCGGGGGACTTCGTACGAGCAGTACTTC. It yields the protein CASSGPTGGLRGTSYEQYF. Looking up the rest from reference TRBV2 and TRBJ2-7 gives the full variable domain: EPEVTQTPSHQVTQMGQEVILRCVPISNHLYFYWYRQILGQKVEFLVSFYNNEISEKSEIFDDQFSVERPDGSNFTLKIRSTKLEDSAMYFCASSGPTGGLRGTSYEQYFGPGTRLTVT.

This chain joins TRBV28 and TRBJ1-2; D is possibly TRBD1 (5 bases). The V gene lost 5 bases and the J gene lost 5 bases, with 9 bases spanning the gap. This CDR3 has 12 residues. In germline, CDR1 is MDHEN, CDR2 SYDVKM. This CDR3 is CASSDSWYGYTF. The DNA for the CDR3 is TGTGCCAGCAGTGACAGTTGGTATGGCTACACCTTC.

The gene calls are TRBV28 and TRBJ2-1; 16 bases are shared with TRBD2. The ends lost 8 bases at V and 0 bases at J; junction bases unmatched: 13. The CDR3 sequence is 20 residues long. Germline-derived CDR1 and CDR2 are MDHEN and SYDVKM. The CDR3 is CASLQSPGLAGGSSYNEQFF. The CDR3 nucleotides are TGTGCCAGCCTACAATCTCCGGGACTAGCGGGGGGGAGCTCCTACAATGAGCAGTTCTTC.

In this sample, this clone turned up a few times. The chain employs TRBV28 and TRBJ1-3; TRBD1 might be the D (6 bases). CDR3 size: 15 residues. V was cut by 7 bases and J by 4 bases, with 17 bases left in between. The germline V gene has CDR1 MDHEN and CDR2 SYDVKM. The CDR3 nucleotides are TGTGCCAGCAATATTCAGGGGAGGGGAGGAAACACCATATATTTT. Protein product: CASNIQGRGGNTIYF.

The chain employs TRBV7-9 and TRBJ1-1, with D perhaps matching TRBD1 (6 bases). This CDR3 has 14 amino acids. V was clipped by 8 bases and J by 5 bases, with 18 bases between them. Germline V lookup: CDR1 SEHNR, CDR2 FQNEAQ (reference sequence). CDR3 bases: TGTGCCAGCGGACAACAGGGTACCCTGACTGAAGCTTTCTTT. This sequence encodes CASGQQGTLTEAFF.

V usage is TRBV19 and J usage is TRBJ1-2; D gene unclear. This CDR3 comprises 15 residues. CDR1 is LNHDA, CDR2 SQIVND, per germline (reference sequence). V lost 4 bases, J lost 3 bases, and 15 bases lay in between. As DNA, the CDR3 is TGTGCCAGTAGTACCCCCTTGAAGCGGTACTATGGCTACACCTTC. This translates into CASSTPLKRYYGYTF.

This clone was recorded many times. This sequence joins TRBV5-6 and TRBJ2-3, with a possible D match to TRBD1 (6 bases). The ends were cut back, 1 base at V and 0 bases at J, with 9 bases in the middle. This CDR3 spans 15 amino acids. Germline CDR1 is SGHDT and CDR2 is YYEEEE. This CDR3 reads CASSLSTGSTDTQYF. DNA for the CDR3: TGTGCCAGCAGCTTGAGCACAGGGAGCACAGATACGCAGTATTTT.

This clone was counted a few times. The rearrangement joins TRBV7-3 to TRBJ1-2, with D unresolved. Germline CDR1 is SGHTA and CDR2 is FQGTGA. The CDR3 runs to 13 residues. V was cut by 1 base and J by 3 bases, with 6 bases left in between. In DNA, the CDR3 is TGTGCCAGCAGCTTAATACAATACTATGGCTACACCTTC. Its translation: CASSLIQYYGYTF. The entire variable domain, with the rest obtained from reference TRBV7-3 and TRBJ1-2, is as follows: GAGVSQTPSNKVTEKGKYVELRCDPISGHTALYWYRQSLGQGPEFLIYFQGTGAADDSGLPNDRFFAVRPEGSVSTLKIQRTERGDSAVYLCASSLIQYYGYTFGSGTRLTVV.

As concerns this clone: Other DNA sequences of this sample code for an identical CDR3. This chain links TRBV7-3 with TRBJ2-1; TRBD2 is a possible D gene (6 bases). Germline V gene sequence: CDR1 SGHTA, CDR2 FQGTGA. The CDR3 has 16 amino acids. V lost 5 bases and J 2 bases, leaving 16 bases between the germline ends. CDR3 region: CASSLYGRGAYNEQFF. CDR3 coding DNA: TGTGCCAGCAGCCTATACGGGAGAGGGGCCTACAATGAGCAGTTCTTC.

The sample holds a few counts of this clone. This chain links TRBV6-1 with TRBJ2-7; TRBD2 is a possible D gene (7 bases). CDR3 length: 12 residues. The germline gives CDR1 MNHNS, CDR2 SASEGT. V was cut by 6 bases and J by 9 bases, with 15 bases left in between. CDR3 in amino acids: CASSPKGGTQYF. CDR3 nucleotides: TGTGCCAGCAGCCCGAAGGGGGGGACGCAGTACTTC.

J is TRBJ1-6 and V is TRBV6-5; possible D gene TRBD1, 5 bases. Trimming took off 5 bases at V and 6 bases at J, with 14 bases between the two ends. The germline CDR1 and CDR2 sequences are MNHEY and SVGAGI. There are 15 residues in the CDR3. CDR3 DNA: TGTGCCAGCAGTGCCCGTGGGGCGAGTAATTCACCCCTCCACTTT. Its translation: CASSARGASNSPLHF.

The genes are TRBV11-2 and TRBJ1-3, with 8 bases matching TRBD1. Germline values: CDR1 SGHAT, CDR2 FQNNGV. CDR3 length: 16 residues. Unmatched junction bases numbered 6, after V lost 2 bases and J lost 3 bases. CDR3 sequence reads: CASSLYSRGLGNTIYF. Here the CDR3 DNA reads TGTGCCAGCAGCTTATATAGCAGGGGGCTTGGAAACACCATATATTTT.

J is TRBJ1-5 and V is TRBV29-1, with D possibly being TRBD1 (5 bases). Germline-derived CDR1 and CDR2 are SQVTM and ANQGSEA. V was clipped by 4 bases and J by 5 bases, with 12 bases between them. This CDR3 has 13 residues. The CDR3 DNA reads TGCAGCGTTGCGCGGGGGATGGATCAGCCCCAGCATTTT. Amino acid sequence: CSVARGMDQPQHF. Combining the CDR3 with reference TRBV29-1 and TRBJ1-5 gives the whole variable domain SAVISQKPSRDICQRGTSLTIQCQVDSQVTMMFWYRQQPGQSLTLIATANQGSEATYESGFVIDKFPISRPNLTFSTLTVSNMSPEDSSIYLCSVARGMDQPQHFGDGTRLSIL.

The chain links TRBV5-4 to TRBJ2-7, with TRBD1 as a possible D gene (5 bases). Germline lookup yields CDR1 SGHNT and CDR2 YYREEE (reference sequence). The CDR3 is made up of 13 amino acids. Trimming removed 4 bases at V and 5 bases at J, with 13 bases between. The CDR3 loop reads CASSETVLDEQYF. DNA for the CDR3: TGTGCCAGCAGCGAGACAGTACTCGACGAGCAGTACTTC.

V and J are TRBV6-1 and TRBJ2-1; 9 bases line up with TRBD1. The germline CDR1 and CDR2 sequences are MNHNS and SASEGT. This CDR3 contains 15 residues. The J segment lost 8 bases and the V segment lost 3 bases, leaving 8 bases of the junction unmatched. CDR3 sequence (DNA): TGTGCCAGCAGTGAGGGACAGGGTTTTTGGGATGAGCAGTTCTTC. Residues: CASSEGQGFWDEQFF.

The J gene is TRBJ2-2, the V gene TRBV6-1, with 8 bases aligning to TRBD2. The CDR3 length is 16 residues. V lost 0 bases, J lost 7 bases, and 7 bases stayed unmatched. Germline-derived CDR1 and CDR2 are MNHNS and SASEGT. The chain's CDR3 is CASSEASGGMVGELFF. CDR3 in DNA: TGTGCCAGCAGTGAAGCCAGCGGGGGCATGGTCGGGGAGCTGTTTTTT.

The chain has TRBV5-8 and TRBJ2-2, with TRBD1 identical over 10 bases. CDR3 size: 15 residues. Germline CDR1 is SGHTS and CDR2 is YDEGEE. Trimming cost V 4 bases and J 4 bases; bases outside gene matches: 4. The CDR3 DNA is TGTGCCAGCAGCCAGACAGGGGGCGGCACCGGGGAGCTGTTTTTT. It codes for CASSQTGGGTGELFF.

V and J are TRBV11-2 and TRBJ1-1, with D hard to call. The CDR3 loop spans 17 amino acids. Germline V gene lookup returns CDR1 SGHAT and CDR2 FQNNGV. With 0 bases removed from V and 3 bases from J, the gap between germline ends came to 17 bases. CDR3 protein: CASSLDMVKSYDTEAFF. In DNA form, the CDR3 reads TGTGCCAGCAGCTTAGATATGGTCAAATCCTATGACACTGAAGCTTTCTTT.